This TCR beta chain is drawn from a study of cytomegalovirus exposure and HLA in healthy donors. Study summary: Earlier work reported 110 million or so unique TCR beta sequences from some 170 million T cells.

Study-level results: Available immune exposure information was restricted to CMV serostatus only. The analysis excluded some indistinguishable V segments, including TRBV6-2 and TRBV6-3. What was likely a sequencing artifact was a cluster of highly shared sequence variants.

A remark on this clone: Its specificity is not known.

Trimming shortened V by 3 bases and J by 6 bases, and 11 bases separated the two germline ends. Germline V gene data show CDR1 as KGHSH and CDR2 as LQKENI. The CDR3 has 13 residues. Use of 60 Vbeta and 13 Jbeta primers characterized the PCR. The protocol was immunoSEQ multiplex PCR, while the TCRdb copy is restricted to in-frame clones and leaves out a portion. The specimen's table records 130,000 or so clones. Sequenced sample: PBMCs. The chain has TRBV18 and TRBJ1-2; D remains ambiguous. This TCR derives from a man younger than 35 in good health and CMV-seronegative. CDR3 in DNA: TGTGCCAGCTCACCCCAGGACGGGGATGGCTACACCTTC. Its protein is CASSPQDGDGYTF.